The 21 T cell receptor beta chains below all came from one sample that was sequenced in a study of Tregs in tolerant kidney transplant recipients. Clones were sequenced by immunoSEQ multiplex PCR, and TCRdb holds only the in-frame ones, with some missing. The sample carries about 240,000 clones, roughly four fifths recorded once. Source material: CD4+ T cells from blood. Receptors originate from a human donor in good health.

This chain uses TRBV5-6 with TRBJ2-1; 8 nucleotides line up with TRBD1. The germline V gene encodes CDR1 SGHDT and CDR2 YYEEEE. CDR3 size: 18 residues. V lost 4 bases and J lost 7; bases outside the gene matches: 19. DNA for the CDR3: TGTGCCAGCAGCCCCGCCAGGGGGCGACGACTACTCACAAATGAGCAGTTCTTC. Its translation is CASSPARGRRLLTNEQFF.

V and J are TRBV7-8 and TRBJ2-7; TRBD2 agrees at 9 bases. The CDR3 is 15 amino acids. Germline lookup yields CDR1 SGHVS and CDR2 FQNEAQ. With V trimmed by 5 bases and J by 3 bases, 8 bases remained unmatched. CDR3 amino acids: CASSPRSSGSYEQYF. Here the CDR3 DNA reads TGTGCCAGCAGCCCGCGCAGTAGCGGGAGCTACGAGCAGTACTTC.

The chain is built from TRBV11-2 and TRBJ1-2, with a tentative D call TRBD1 (6 bases). This CDR3 contains 14 residues. Deletions cut 5 bases from V and 6 bases from J, with 16 bases between. Germline CDR1 and CDR2: SGHAT and FQNNGV. DNA for the CDR3: TGTGCCAGCAGCACATACGGGACAACGGATGGCTACACCTTC. It is translated as CASSTYGTTDGYTF. Full variable domain (rest looked up from reference TRBV11-2 and TRBJ1-2): EAGVAQSPRYKIIEKRQSVAFWCNPISGHATLYWYQQILGQGPKLLIQFQNNGVVDDSQLPKDRFSAERLKGVDSTLKIQPAKLEDSAVYLCASSTYGTTDGYTFGSGTRLTVV.

The chain is built from TRBV29-1 and TRBJ1-5; maybe TRBD1 (6 bases). This CDR3 has 14 residues. The V end was cut by 0 bases, the J end by 6 bases, with 12 bases between. Germline assignment: CDR1 SQVTM and CDR2 ANQGSEA. The CDR3 reads CSVEDYRVSQPQHF. For the CDR3, the DNA is TGCAGCGTTGAAGATTACAGGGTTAGTCAGCCCCAGCATTTT.

V gene TRBV5-1 combines with J gene TRBJ2-3; D is possibly TRBD1 (6 bases). CDR1 is SGHRS and CDR2 is YFSETQ in the germline V gene. Trimming cost V 4 bases and J 6 bases, with 24 bases left between them. This CDR3 has 17 amino acids. CDR3 sequence reads: CASSPKLGDKGGDTQYF. The CDR3 region has the DNA TGCGCCAGCAGCCCTAAACTGGGGGACAAGGGTGGGGATACGCAGTATTTT.

This rearrangement joins TRBV18 to TRBJ1-6; no reliable D call. The CDR3 extends over 15 amino acids. The V gene's germline CDR1 is KGHSH and CDR2 LQKENI. The V end lost 3 bases, the J end lost 6 bases, and 12 bases lay between the germline ends. CDR3: CASSPREAPNSPLHF. The CDR3 DNA is TGTGCCAGCTCACCTCGGGAGGCACCTAATTCACCCCTCCACTTT. The complete variable domain, with remaining parts taken from reference TRBV18 and TRBJ1-6, reads NAGVMQNPRHLVRRRGQEARLRCSPMKGHSHVYWYRQLPEEGLKFMVYLQKENIIDESGMPKERFSAEFPKEGPSILRIQQVVRGDSAAYFCASSPREAPNSPLHFGNGTRLTVT.

V usage is TRBV11-1 and J usage is TRBJ2-3; 8 bases match TRBD1. Germline CDR1 is SGHAT and CDR2 is FQDESV (reference sequence). V lost 3 bases, J lost 4 bases, and 3 bases stayed unmatched. The CDR3 has 14 residues. CDR3 protein: CASSFRGQADTQYF. CDR3 nucleotides: TGTGCCAGCAGCTTCAGGGGGCAGGCAGATACGCAGTATTTT.

The chain recombines TRBV7-3 with TRBJ1-4; D gene unclear. The germline V gene has CDR1 SGHTA and CDR2 FQGTGA. CDR3 length equals 16 residues. Deletions cut 0 bases from V and 5 bases from J, with 13 bases between. The CDR3 sequence is CASSLTASGGNEKLFF. CDR3 DNA: TGTGCCAGCAGCTTAACAGCCAGCGGTGGGAATGAAAAACTGTTTTTT.

V is TRBV9 and J is TRBJ2-3; a weak D match, TRBD2 (6 bases). Looked up from germline, CDR1 is SGDLS and CDR2 is YYNGEE. V was pared by 5 bases and J by 1 base, with 14 bases between. The length of the CDR3 is 15 residues. This chain's CDR3 is CASSEEGQGTDTQYF. CDR3 nucleotide sequence: TGTGCCAGCAGTGAGGAGGGGCAAGGCACAGATACGCAGTATTTT.

The gene calls are TRBV5-4 and TRBJ2-1, with TRBD2 identical over 7 bases. The trim removed 3 bases at V and 6 bases at J, leaving 12 bases unmatched. In germline, CDR1 is SGHNT, CDR2 YYREEE (reference sequence). This CDR3 comprises 16 residues. CDR3 sequence: CASSSLLLTSVNEQFF. The CDR3 DNA reads as TGTGCCAGCAGCTCGCTCTTACTTACTAGCGTCAATGAGCAGTTCTTC.

V gene TRBV27 combines with J gene TRBJ1-1; no definite D call. With 3 bases removed from V and 4 bases from J, the gap between germline ends came to 6 bases. The V gene's germline CDR1 is MNHEY and CDR2 SMNVEV (reference sequence). This CDR3 is 12 amino acids long. This chain's CDR3 is CASSFRGTEAFF. CDR3 coding DNA: TGTGCCAGCAGTTTTCGGGGCACTGAAGCTTTCTTT.

This clone was seen a handful of times. The rearrangement joins TRBV2 to TRBJ1-1, with 7 bases fitting TRBD1. The CDR3 sequence is 12 residues long. The ends lost 3 bases at V and 10 bases at J; junction bases unmatched: 5. The germline V gene has CDR1 SNHLY and CDR2 FYNNEI. The CDR3 loop is CASSEQGVGAFF. The CDR3 nucleotides are TGTGCCAGCAGTGAGCAGGGGGTAGGAGCTTTCTTT.

V is TRBV19 and J is TRBJ2-1, with TRBD2 matching 13 bases. CDR3 length equals 20 residues. V was pared by 6 bases and J by 2 bases, with 16 bases of the junction left unmatched. Germline V lookup: CDR1 LNHDA, CDR2 SQIVND (reference sequence). CDR3: CASSLRTSGRASTTYNEQFF. Written as DNA, the CDR3 is TGTGCCAGTAGCCTTCGAACTAGCGGGAGGGCCAGTACGACCTACAATGAGCAGTTCTTC.

V is TRBV19 and J is TRBJ1-1; TRBD1 is a possible D gene (6 bases). The CDR3 totals 18 residues. Per the germline V gene, CDR1 is LNHDA and CDR2 is SQIVND (reference sequence). Trimming took 1 base from V and 2 from J, leaving 20 bases between them. CDR3 region: CASSIAPGHPRENTEAFF. In DNA, the CDR3 is TGTGCCAGTAGTATAGCCCCGGGACACCCCAGGGAAAACACTGAAGCTTTCTTT.

V is TRBV4-2 and J is TRBJ2-7, with 15 bases aligning to TRBD2. CDR3 length equals 16 residues. V was clipped by 4 bases and J by 6 bases; unmatched bases: 7. From germline, CDR1 is LGHNA and CDR2 YNFKEQ. In DNA, the CDR3 is TGTGCCAGCAGCCGCGGGACTAGCGGGGGGACCTCCGAGCAGTACTTC. This encodes CASSRGTSGGTSEQYF.

The rearrangement uses TRBV19 and TRBJ2-3, with 9 nucleotides matching TRBD2. This CDR3 region has 16 residues. The germline gives CDR1 LNHDA, CDR2 SQIVND (reference sequence). After removal of 1 base from V and 0 bases from J, the junction contained 2 bases not matched to a gene. The CDR3: CASSIGLAESTDTQYF. Written as DNA, the CDR3 is TGTGCCAGTAGTATAGGACTAGCGGAAAGCACAGATACGCAGTATTTT.

This clone was seen just once. The J gene is TRBJ1-5, the V gene TRBV27; D unclear. CDR1 and CDR2 (germline): MNHEY, SMNVEV (reference sequence). The CDR3 extends over 13 amino acids. Between the trimmed V and J ends, which lost 2 bases and 4 bases, there was a span of 6 bases. The CDR3 reads CASSLVFNQPQHF. DNA for the CDR3: TGTGCCAGCAGTTTAGTTTTTAATCAGCCCCAGCATTTT.

V gene TRBV5-1 combines with J gene TRBJ1-1; no clear D. Germline CDR1 reads SGHRS; CDR2 reads YFSETQ. V was pared by 0 bases and J by 6 bases, with 12 bases between. The CDR3 is 14 residues long. The CDR3 loop is CASSLGYMVSEAFF. Here the CDR3 DNA reads TGCGCCAGCAGCTTGGGGTACATGGTATCTGAAGCTTTCTTT.

This sequence joins TRBV18 and TRBJ1-1; tentatively, D is TRBD1 (5 bases). Per germline, CDR1 KGHSH and CDR2 LQKENI. CDR3 length equals 13 residues. V was cut by 2 bases and J by 7 bases, with 11 bases left in between. Here the CDR3 reads CASSPGAGDEAFF. In DNA form, the CDR3 reads TGTGCCAGCTCACCAGGGGCGGGGGATGAAGCTTTCTTT.

J is TRBJ2-7 and V is TRBV29-1, with TRBD2 identical over 12 bases. The CDR3 is made up of 13 amino acids. Germline CDR1 and CDR2: SQVTM and ANQGSEA. V shed 7 bases, J shed 5 bases, and the junction held 6 bases outside the gene matches. The CDR3 nucleotides read TGCAGCGCGACTAGCGGGAGCAGGGACGAGCAGTACTTC. Its translation is CSATSGSRDEQYF.

There are a few counts of this clone. The J gene is TRBJ1-5, the V gene TRBV15, with 9 positions matching TRBD1. The CDR3 covers 15 residues. Germline V gene lookup returns CDR1 LNHNV and CDR2 YYDKDF (reference sequence). With 8 bases clipped from V and 0 bases from J, the junction kept 5 bases outside the gene matches. CDR3 loop: CATGTGKNSNQPQHF. The CDR3 nucleotides are TGTGCCACCGGGACAGGGAAGAATAGCAATCAGCCCCAGCATTTT.